The source of this T cell receptor beta chain is a study of cytomegalovirus exposure and HLA in healthy donors (TCRdb year 2017). Looking at the study overall: According to a later analysis, the approximately 130 validation repertoires were produced on the same platform as the 666 repertoires of the first cohort. The aim of the study was to test whether cataloging public T cell receptors could identify signatures of past pathogen exposure. A separate validation cohort of about 110 different subjects was used in addition to the roughly 700-subject first cohort. The study combined high-throughput TCR immunosequencing, statistical association of individual TCRs with disease status, and machine learning to predict cytomegalovirus infection status. Study-wide findings and limitations: The classifier was reported to diagnose cytomegalovirus status with high specificity and sensitivity in both the original and validation cohorts. All 120 or so repertoires were used to score co-occurrence in the validation cohort in a later analysis, because that analysis had no HLA typing for the cohort. A later analysis found that TCRs clustered in the first cohort also tended to co-occur in the 120 validation repertoires, with approximately 93% of cluster scores above 0. It was suggested by the authors that the approach could potentially be generalized to other disease states and immunological phenotypes. Across donors, most TCR sequences were observed very rarely, whereas some public TCRs were present in many individuals. In vitro tests confirmed that three of the cytomegalovirus-associated TCR beta chains recognize cytomegalovirus antigens. A total of fewer than 200 TCR beta chains were listed by the study as associated with cytomegalovirus.

Preparation of the library involved the immunoSEQ multiplex PCR assay. The published analysis was carried out like this. A statistical classification framework was developed to diagnose cytomegalovirus status using the catalog of TCR beta chain sequences. TCRdb carries this immuneACCESS record with in-frame sequences only. Its versions omit some clonotypes, under half of them owing to an unresolved V gene in the studies checked, with the rest unexplained. V, J and clone size were drawn from that table, and D and trimming were deduced from the DNA. The sample table shows some 180,000 clones, and about 89% are seen once. The leading ten clones occupy 6% to 8.5% of the sample. Trimming costs V 3 bases and J 2 bases, and their ends lie 6 bases apart. Sequences SGHTA (CDR1) and FQGNSA (CDR2) are obtained from the germline V gene. The CDR3 runs 13 residues from the cysteine to the phenylalanine. Only the CDR3 region is kept as DNA, spanning 39 bases read in frame from base 1.

Separate from the approximately 670-subject first cohort, the validation cohort of 120 subjects was the group to which the donors belonged. Concerning this clone itself: There is no known antigen for this receptor. Per-nucleotide qualities are absent, and no much larger clonotype sits a single base away.

In this chain, TRBV7-2 is recombined with TRBJ2-3, with the D gene not clear enough to name. The TCR originated in a young man in good health and CMV-seropositive. Material for sequencing was PBMCs. CDR3 protein: CASSFRITDTQYF. The DNA sequence is TGTGCCAGCAGCTTCAGGATCACAGATACGCAGTATTTT.